This T cell receptor beta chain was found in a study of beta chain features in type 1 diabetes. Study results and limitations: Sequencing from cDNA could over-represent high-TCR-expressing cells. It was among patients, rather than healthy donors, that naive, central memory and Treg TCRB repertoires appeared more similar. Shortening of TCRB CDR3s, moderate but significant, appeared in all four CD4+ subsets of Type 1 diabetes patients.

The length of the CDR3 is 11 residues. Trimming removed 7 bases at V and 5 bases at J, with 10 bases between. The V gene's germline CDR1 is DFQATT and CDR2 SNEGSKA (reference sequence). Markers CD45RO/CCR7/CD25/CD127/CD95/CD27 served to sort CD4+ naive, central memory, regulatory and stem cell-like memory cells. TCRB transcripts that were expressed got sequenced, as all of the isolated RNA had been reverse transcribed. Sequencing used immunoSEQ multiplex PCR; TCRdb keeps in-frame clones, though not all of them. The sample lists 150,000 to 170,000 clones; around a tenth were seen once. As for this clone: The antigen remains unidentified.

The TCR originated in a man younger than 40 with type 1 diabetes. The source material was central memory CD4+ T cells from blood. V usage is TRBV20-1 and J usage is TRBJ2-3; D is undetermined. CDR3 in amino acids: CSVELGDTQYF. CDR3 sequence (DNA): TGCAGTGTGGAGCTGGGAGATACGCAGTATTTT.